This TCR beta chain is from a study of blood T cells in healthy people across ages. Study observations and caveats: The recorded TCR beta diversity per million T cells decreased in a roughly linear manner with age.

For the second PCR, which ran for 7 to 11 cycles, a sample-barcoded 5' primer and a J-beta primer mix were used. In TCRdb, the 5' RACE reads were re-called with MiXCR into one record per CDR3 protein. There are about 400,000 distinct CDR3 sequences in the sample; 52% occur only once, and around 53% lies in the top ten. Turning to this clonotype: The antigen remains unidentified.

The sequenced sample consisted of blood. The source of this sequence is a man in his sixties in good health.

CDR3 amino acids: CASSPNQGAGANVLTF. In nucleotides, the CDR3 is TGTGCCAGCTCACCCAACCAGGGGGCTGGGGCCAACGTCCTGACTTTC. This chain uses TRBV18 with TRBJ2-6; 7 bases match TRBD1. From germline, CDR1 is KGHSH and CDR2 LQKENI. The CDR3 has 16 residues. J lost 2 bases, V lost 3 bases, and 4 bases had no gene match.